One sample yielded the 31 T cell receptor beta chains listed below, sequenced in a study of patients and donors after allogeneic stem cell transplantation. TCRdb ran MiXCR on the RT-PCR reads and lists one entry per CDR3 protein. The data contain about 960,000 distinct CDR3 sequences, under 20% of them singletons. Sequenced input: blood, either unsorted or a sorted T cell fraction (not recorded which). These receptors all stem from a human donor who was either an allogeneic HSCT recipient or a stem cell or donor lymphocyte infusion donor (not recorded which). It is not recorded whose cells these are; they may come from a transplant donor.

V and J are TRBV7-9 and TRBJ2-5; D is uncertain. This CDR3 region has 14 residues. Germline CDR1 reads SEHNR; CDR2 reads FQNEAQ (reference sequence). V was pared by 5 bases and J by 1 base, with 11 bases between. DNA of the CDR3: TGTGCCAGCAGCCAATCGGACGGCCAAGAGACCCAGTACTTC. Its protein is CASSQSDGQETQYF.

This clonotype has more than one count but fewer than ten. The CDR3 DNA is TGTGCCAGCAGCCAAGATGGAAGGGCTGACTATGGCTACACCTTC. Translation: CASSQDGRADYGYTF. The chain links TRBV4-2 to TRBJ1-2; D uncertain. Trimming removed 0 bases from V and 3 bases from J, with 11 bases in between. The CDR3 loop spans 15 amino acids. Germline-derived CDR1 and CDR2 are LGHNA and YNFKEQ.

This clonotype was seen many times. DNA for the CDR3: TGTGCCAGCAGACCGGGACTAGCGACCACCGGGGAGCTGTTTTTT. Its protein product is CASRPGLATTGELFF. V is TRBV7-2 and J is TRBJ2-2; 10 nucleotides match TRBD2. V lost 6 bases, J lost 4 bases, and 5 bases stayed unmatched. The germline CDR1 and CDR2 sequences are SGHTA and FQGNSA. The CDR3 length is 15 residues.

The genes are TRBV2 and TRBJ2-1; possibly TRBD2 for D (6 bases). CDR1 is SNHLY, CDR2 FYNNEI, per germline. This CDR3 is 14 amino acids long. The V end lost 8 bases, the J end lost 4 bases, and 15 bases lay between the germline ends. The DNA of the CDR3 is TGTGCCAGCGGGTGGGAGGCCACATACAATGAGCAGTTCTTC. It translates to CASGWEATYNEQFF.

This clonotype was detected only a few times. The CDR3: CASSVIQGSGANVLTF. The CDR3 coding sequence is TGTGCCAGCAGTGTAATACAGGGATCTGGGGCCAACGTCCTGACTTTC. J is TRBJ2-6 and V is TRBV6-1; possible D gene TRBD1, 6 bases. From germline, CDR1 is MNHNS and CDR2 SASEGT. The CDR3 spans 16 residues. Trimming took 4 bases from V and 1 from J, leaving 11 bases between them.

This chain joins TRBV12-3 or TRBV12-4 and TRBJ2-6; the D gene is possibly TRBD2 (6 bases). CDR3 size: 16 residues. Between the trimmed V and J ends, which lost 5 bases and 0 bases, there was a span of 11 bases. The CDR3 sequence is CASSPGLPSGANVLTF. The CDR3 DNA reads TGTGCCAGCAGTCCGGGACTCCCCTCTGGGGCCAACGTCCTGACTTTC.

V is TRBV5-1 and J is TRBJ2-5, with D perhaps assigned TRBD1 or TRBD2 (5 bases each). This CDR3 is 16 amino acids long. V lost 0 bases, J lost 5 bases, and 17 bases lay in between. The germline CDR1 and CDR2 sequences are SGHRS and YFSETQ. CDR3 residues: CASSLGQRWGIETQYF. The CDR3 DNA is TGCGCCAGCAGCTTGGGACAACGATGGGGGATTGAGACCCAGTACTTC.

CDR3 nucleotides: TGTGCCAGCACCAGAAGGGCGGGCGGGTCTGAGCAGTTCTTC. This translates into CASTRRAGGSEQFF. The rearrangement joins TRBV2 to TRBJ2-1; TRBD2 is a possible D gene (5 bases). CDR3 length equals 14 residues. The germline CDR1 and CDR2 sequences are SNHLY and FYNNEI. The V end was cut by 7 bases, the J end by 9 bases, with 19 bases between.

In its sample, this clonotype was seen many times. This rearrangement joins TRBV7-9 to TRBJ1-1; D is uncertain. Germline V gives CDR1 SEHNR, CDR2 FQNEAQ (reference sequence). V was trimmed by 5 bases and J by 1 base, leaving 8 bases between them. This CDR3 has 13 residues. The CDR3 reads CASSMSSNTEAFF. The CDR3 coding sequence is TGTGCCAGCAGCATGAGCTCGAACACTGAAGCTTTCTTT.

A few counts support this clonotype. The rearrangement joins TRBV6-1 to TRBJ1-1; a possible D gene is TRBD1 (5 bases). Trimming shortened V by 7 bases and J by 5 bases, and 14 bases separated the two germline ends. This CDR3 contains 13 residues. CDR1 is MNHNS and CDR2 is SASEGT in the germline V gene. CDR3 in DNA: TGTGCCAGCAAGAGGGGCGGGGGGACTGAAGCTTTCTTT. It translates to CASKRGGGTEAFF.

This clonotype has more than one count but fewer than ten. This sequence joins TRBV4-1 and TRBJ2-2; D is undetermined. Germline V lookup: CDR1 MGHRA, CDR2 YSYEKL. The V and J ends lost 2 bases and 1 base respectively, with 5 bases between them. This CDR3 contains 14 residues. In nucleotides, the CDR3 is TGCGCCAGCAGCCAATCGCGGAACACCGGGGAGCTGTTTTTT. Protein: CASSQSRNTGELFF.

V gene TRBV12-3 or TRBV12-4 combines with J gene TRBJ1-1; tentative D call: TRBD1 (6 bases). The CDR3 is 16 amino acids. V was pared by 5 bases and J by 0 bases, with 16 bases between. CDR3 DNA: TGTGCCAGCAGTCCCCCCGTTGGGGACATGAACACTGAAGCTTTCTTT. It encodes CASSPPVGDMNTEAFF.

The chain couples TRBV24-1 to TRBJ2-1, with 14 bases lining up with TRBD2. Germline V gene sequence: CDR1 KGHDR, CDR2 SFDVKD. The CDR3 runs 19 residues. The V gene end was trimmed by 3 bases and the J gene end by 4 bases; junction bases not matched to a gene: 10. The DNA for the CDR3 is TGTGCCACCAGTGATACGGGACTAGCGGGAGCGTACTCTTACAATGAGCAGTTCTTC. It codes for CATSDTGLAGAYSYNEQFF.

This clonotype was counted between two and nine times. This chain connects TRBV7-9 to TRBJ2-4; D remains unclear. Germline CDR1 and CDR2: SEHNR and FQNEAQ (reference sequence). The CDR3 has 15 amino acids. Trimming cost V 3 bases and J 0 bases, with 9 bases left between them. The CDR3 region is CASSLSPGAKNIQYF. DNA for the CDR3: TGTGCCAGCAGCTTGAGTCCCGGAGCCAAAAACATTCAGTACTTC.

This sequence joins TRBV7-3 and TRBJ2-3; D tentatively reads TRBD1 or TRBD2 (5 bases each). The V gene's germline CDR1 is SGHTA and CDR2 FQGTGA. The ends were cut back, 2 bases at V and 2 bases at J, with 11 bases in the middle. The CDR3 runs to 15 residues. CDR3 loop: CASSLRGPATDTQYF. The CDR3 DNA follows: TGTGCCAGCAGCTTACGGGGACCTGCCACAGATACGCAGTATTTT.

J is TRBJ2-5 and V is TRBV11-2, with D maybe TRBD2 (6 bases). The V end lost 5 bases, the J end lost 2 bases, and 12 bases lay between the germline ends. The CDR3 has 14 amino acids. Germline values: CDR1 SGHAT, CDR2 FQNNGV. The CDR3 protein is CASSHKSGQETQYF. The CDR3 nucleotides read TGTGCCAGCAGCCACAAGAGCGGGCAAGAGACCCAGTACTTC. The entire variable domain, with the rest obtained from reference TRBV11-2 and TRBJ2-5, is as follows: EAGVAQSPRYKIIEKRQSVAFWCNPISGHATLYWYQQILGQGPKLLIQFQNNGVVDDSQLPKDRFSAERLKGVDSTLKIQPAKLEDSAVYLCASSHKSGQETQYFGPGTRLLVL.

The chain links TRBV15 to TRBJ2-5; 13 bases align to TRBD2. J gave up 5 bases and V 4 bases, and 7 bases lay outside the gene matches. The V gene's germline CDR1 is LNHNV and CDR2 YYDKDF (reference sequence). The CDR3 contains 16 residues. The CDR3 here is CATSTRTSGGRETQYF. DNA of the CDR3: TGTGCCACCAGCACCAGGACTAGCGGGGGCAGGGAGACCCAGTACTTC.

This clonotype was seen more than once but under ten times. V and J are TRBV4-3 and TRBJ2-1; unclear D gene. The V end lost 2 bases, the J end lost 0 bases, and 14 bases lay between the germline ends. CDR1 and CDR2 (germline): LGHNA, YSLEER. The CDR3 has 17 amino acids. CDR3 sequence: CASSQTTGRSSYNEQFF. The DNA of the CDR3 is TGCGCCAGCAGCCAAACCACCGGCAGGAGCTCCTACAATGAGCAGTTCTTC.

This clonotype was counted only a few times. CDR3 nucleotides: TGTGCCAGCAGACACAGGGGATGGACTGAAGCTTTCTTT. Translating gives CASRHRGWTEAFF. V gene TRBV6-1 combines with J gene TRBJ1-1, with 7 bases that match TRBD1. This CDR3 has 13 residues. Germline assignment: CDR1 MNHNS and CDR2 SASEGT. V lost 6 bases to trimming and J lost 5 bases; unmatched junction nucleotides: 6.

This chain uses TRBV7-2 with TRBJ1-1; D not resolved. CDR1 SGHTA and CDR2 FQGNSA come from the germline V gene. CDR3 length equals 14 residues. V was clipped by 5 bases and J by 7 bases, with 17 bases between them. The CDR3 DNA reads TGTGCCAGCAGCCCGTCGTTACGTCCCCATGAAGCTTTCTTT. Encoded protein: CASSPSLRPHEAFF.

V gene TRBV7-9 combines with J gene TRBJ1-1; TRBD1 agrees at 7 bases. The V gene end was trimmed by 6 bases and the J gene end by 1 base; junction bases not matched to a gene: 5. The CDR3 has 14 amino acids. Germline values: CDR1 SEHNR, CDR2 FQNEAQ (reference sequence). The CDR3, as DNA: TGTGCCAGCAGGACAAACAGGGGGAACACTGAAGCTTTCTTT. Protein product: CASRTNRGNTEAFF.

This clonotype came up a few times. V gene TRBV2 combines with J gene TRBJ2-5; no firm D call. Germline CDR1 and CDR2: SNHLY and FYNNEI. Trimming cost V 7 bases and J 5 bases, with 14 bases left between them. This CDR3 has 13 residues. The CDR3 protein is CASISDLPETQYF. In DNA, the CDR3 is TGTGCCAGCATCTCGGACCTGCCGGAGACCCAGTACTTC.

This clonotype has just a few counts. V and J are TRBV4-2 and TRBJ2-7; 7 bases line up with TRBD2. J was trimmed by 5 bases and V by 0 bases; bases with no gene match: 1. This CDR3 is 13 amino acids long. The germline V gene has CDR1 LGHNA and CDR2 YNFKEQ. The CDR3, as DNA: TGTGCCAGCAGCCAAGAAGCGGGGAACGAGCAGTACTTC. Amino acids: CASSQEAGNEQYF.

The rearrangement uses TRBV5-1 and TRBJ2-7, with TRBD2 as a possible D gene (5 bases). Germline V CDR1 and CDR2: SGHRS, YFSETQ. V was cut by 0 bases and J by 9 bases, with 10 bases left in between. The CDR3 contains 12 residues. Here the CDR3 reads CASSLGQAGQYF. In nucleotides, the CDR3 is TGCGCCAGCAGCTTGGGTCAGGCGGGGCAGTACTTC.

The chain combines TRBV27 with TRBJ1-2, with a weak D call TRBD1 (5 bases). The CDR3 contains 15 residues. The V end lost 1 base, the J end lost 4 bases, and 13 bases lay between the germline ends. Germline loops: CDR1 MNHEY, CDR2 SMNVEV (reference sequence). The CDR3 DNA reads as TGTGCCAGCAGTTTATACGGCAGGGATAGCTATGGCTACACCTTC. Encoded protein: CASSLYGRDSYGYTF.

This clonotype was seen at least ten times. The chain has TRBV5-1 and TRBJ2-3; D remains unclear. Germline V gene data show CDR1 as SGHRS and CDR2 as YFSETQ. This CDR3 contains 14 residues. Trimming left V 0 bases short and J 1 base short, with 6 bases between. CDR3 protein: CASSLALGTDTQYF. CDR3 coding DNA: TGCGCCAGCAGCTTGGCCTTGGGCACAGATACGCAGTATTTT.

In this sample, this clonotype turned up a few times. The chain is built from TRBV5-1 and TRBJ2-1, with 10 bases identical to TRBD2. V lost 4 bases to trimming and J lost 5 bases; unmatched junction nucleotides: 9. The CDR3 consists of 16 residues. The germline gives CDR1 SGHRS, CDR2 YFSETQ. This CDR3 is CASSLRTSGGHNEQFF. Here the CDR3 DNA reads TGCGCCAGCAGCCTGAGGACTAGCGGCGGGCACAATGAGCAGTTCTTC.

This clonotype was seen a single time. The chain joins TRBV25-1 to TRBJ1-2; D is ambiguous. V was pared by 1 base and J by 6 bases, with 9 bases between. This CDR3 is 13 amino acids long. The germline CDR1 and CDR2 sequences are MGHDK and SYGVNS. Written as DNA, the CDR3 is TGTGCCAGCAGTGAATTGGATAGCCATGGCTACACCTTC. It encodes CASSELDSHGYTF.

The V gene is TRBV3-1, the J gene TRBJ1-2; D unclear. Germline CDR1 and CDR2: LGHDT and YNNKEL (reference sequence). CDR3 length equals 13 residues. V lost 2 bases and J 8 bases, leaving 12 bases between the germline ends. The CDR3 protein is CASSQTTGIGYTF. The CDR3 DNA follows: TGTGCCAGCAGCCAAACCACGGGTATAGGCTACACCTTC. The entire variable domain, with the rest obtained from reference TRBV3-1 and TRBJ1-2, is as follows: DTAVSQTPKYLVTQMGNDKSIKCEQNLGHDTMYWYKQDSKKFLKIMFSYNNKELIINETVPNRFSPKSPDKAHLNLHINSLELGDSAVYFCASSQTTGIGYTFGSGTRLTVV.

This chain links TRBV6-2 or TRBV6-3 with TRBJ2-2, with D perhaps matching TRBD1 (5 bases). Germline V gene sequence: CDR1 MNHEY, CDR2 SVGEGT. CDR3 length: 15 residues. The V gene lost 5 bases and the J gene lost 2 bases, with 12 bases spanning the gap. CDR3 loop: CASSDLDRNTGELFF. Here the CDR3 DNA reads TGTGCCAGCAGTGACCTTGACAGAAACACCGGGGAGCTGTTTTTT.

This clonotype has a handful of counts. The gene calls are TRBV5-1 and TRBJ1-1; a possible D gene is TRBD1 (6 bases). The germline CDR1 and CDR2 sequences are SGHRS and YFSETQ. The CDR3 extends over 15 amino acids. The V end was cut by 0 bases, the J end by 3 bases, with 12 bases between. The CDR3 DNA follows: TGCGCCAGCAGCTTGGATGCGGGGGGCGACACTGAAGCTTTCTTT. This encodes CASSLDAGGDTEAFF. Looking up the rest from reference TRBV5-1 and TRBJ1-1 gives the full variable domain: KAGVTQTPRYLIKTRGQQVTLSCSPISGHRSVSWYQQTPGQGLQFLFEYFSETQRNKGNFPGRFSGRQFSNSRSEMNVSTLELGDSALYLCASSLDAGGDTEAFFGQGTRLTVV.